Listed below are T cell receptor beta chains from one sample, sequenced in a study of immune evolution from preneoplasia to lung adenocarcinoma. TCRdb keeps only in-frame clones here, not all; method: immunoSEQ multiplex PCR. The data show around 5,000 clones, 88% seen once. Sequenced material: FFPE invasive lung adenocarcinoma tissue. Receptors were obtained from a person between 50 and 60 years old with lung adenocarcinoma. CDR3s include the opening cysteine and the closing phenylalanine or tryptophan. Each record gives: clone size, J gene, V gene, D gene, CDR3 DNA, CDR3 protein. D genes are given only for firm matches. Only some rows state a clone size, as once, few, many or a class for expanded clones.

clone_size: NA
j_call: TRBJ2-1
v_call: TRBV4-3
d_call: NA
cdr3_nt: TGCGCCAGCAGCCCAGCGTCGACTAGTAGAAATGAGCAGTTCTTC
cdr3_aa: CASSPASTSRNEQFF

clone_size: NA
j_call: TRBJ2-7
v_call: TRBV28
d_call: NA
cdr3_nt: TGTGCCAGCAGCACAGAATACGAGCAGTACTTC
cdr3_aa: CASSTEYEQYF

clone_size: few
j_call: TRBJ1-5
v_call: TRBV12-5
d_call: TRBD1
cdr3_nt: TGTGCTAGTGCCATATCGACAGGGGCAGGCAATCAGCCCCAGCATTTT
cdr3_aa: CASAISTGAGNQPQHF

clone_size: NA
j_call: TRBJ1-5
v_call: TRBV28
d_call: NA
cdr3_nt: TGTGCCAGCAGGCTGTTCCCTAATCAGCCCCAGCATTTT
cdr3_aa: CASRLFPNQPQHF

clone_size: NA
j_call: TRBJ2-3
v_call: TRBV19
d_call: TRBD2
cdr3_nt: TGTGCCAGTAGTATAGCCCTACTAGCGGGAGGAGGATCAGATACGCAGTATTTT
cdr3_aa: CASSIALLAGGGSDTQYF

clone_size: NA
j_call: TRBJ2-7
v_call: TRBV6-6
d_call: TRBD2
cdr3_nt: TGTGCCAGCAGTCCTAGCGGGGCGGGGAGCGAGCAGTACTTC
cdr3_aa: CASSPSGAGSEQYF

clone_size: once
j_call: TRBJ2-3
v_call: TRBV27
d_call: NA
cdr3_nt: TGTGCCAGCAGACCTAGGGGGACTTTTAGCACAGATACGCAGTATTTT
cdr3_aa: CASRPRGTFSTDTQYF

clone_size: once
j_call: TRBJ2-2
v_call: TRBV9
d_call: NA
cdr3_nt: TGTGCCAGCAGCATGACAGTCTACACCGGGGAGCTGTTTTTT
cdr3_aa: CASSMTVYTGELFF

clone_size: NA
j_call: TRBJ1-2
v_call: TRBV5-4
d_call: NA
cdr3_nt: TGTGCCAGCAGCTTGGGGAGCCGGGGTAACTATGGCTACACCTTC
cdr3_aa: CASSLGSRGNYGYTF

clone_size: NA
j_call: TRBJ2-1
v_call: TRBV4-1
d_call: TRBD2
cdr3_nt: TGCGCCAGCAGCCATTTGGGCCTAGCGGGAGGTAGGACCTACAATGAGCAGTTCTTC
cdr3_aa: CASSHLGLAGGRTYNEQFF

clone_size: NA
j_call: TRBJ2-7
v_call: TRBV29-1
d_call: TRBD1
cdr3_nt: TGCAGCGTTGATGTTACAGGGGGCTACGAGCAGTACTTC
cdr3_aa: CSVDVTGGYEQYF

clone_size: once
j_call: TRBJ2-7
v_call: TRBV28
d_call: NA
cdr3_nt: TGTGCCAGCATATCAGGAGTCGGACGCGAGCAGTACTTC
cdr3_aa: CASISGVGREQYF

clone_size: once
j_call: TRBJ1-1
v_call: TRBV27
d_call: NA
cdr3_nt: TGTGCCAGCAGTTTAATAAGCTACGGTGTAGGCACTGAAGCTTTCTTT
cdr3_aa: CASSLISYGVGTEAFF

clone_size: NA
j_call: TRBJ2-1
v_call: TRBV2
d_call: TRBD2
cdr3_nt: TGTGCCAGCAGTCCAACTAGCGGGAGGACGTATGAGCAGTTCTTC
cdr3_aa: CASSPTSGRTYEQFF

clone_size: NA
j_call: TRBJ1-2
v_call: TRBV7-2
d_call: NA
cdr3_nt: TGTGCCAGCAGCTTAGGGGGCTCTGTTGTCGGCTACACCTTC
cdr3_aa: CASSLGGSVVGYTF

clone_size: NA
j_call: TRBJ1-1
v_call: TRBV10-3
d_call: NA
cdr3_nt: TGTGCCATCAGTGAGTCCTCGACAGACAGCACTGAAGCTTTCTTT
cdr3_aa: CAISESSTDSTEAFF

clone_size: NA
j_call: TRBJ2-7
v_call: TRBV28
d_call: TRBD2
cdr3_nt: TGTGCCAGCAGTTTATGGGCTAGCGGGGTTACCTACGAGCAGTACTTC
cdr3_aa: CASSLWASGVTYEQYF

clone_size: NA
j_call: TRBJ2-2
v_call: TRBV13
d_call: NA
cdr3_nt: TGTGCCAGCAGCTTACGGGGTTATGGAAGAACCGGGGAGCTGTTTTTT
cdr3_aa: CASSLRGYGRTGELFF

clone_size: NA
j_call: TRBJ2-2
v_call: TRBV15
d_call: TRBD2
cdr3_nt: TGTGCCACCAGCAGGCGCGGGAGGGGGACCGGGGAGCTGTTTTTT
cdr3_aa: CATSRRGRGTGELFF

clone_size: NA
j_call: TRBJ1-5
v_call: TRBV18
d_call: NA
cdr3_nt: TGTGCCAGCTCACCAGACAGAGATCAGCCCCAGCATTTT
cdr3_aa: CASSPDRDQPQHF

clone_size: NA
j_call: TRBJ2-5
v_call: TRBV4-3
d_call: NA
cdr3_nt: TGCGCCAGCAGCCAAGCAGACGGGGAGACCCAGTACTTC
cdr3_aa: CASSQADGETQYF

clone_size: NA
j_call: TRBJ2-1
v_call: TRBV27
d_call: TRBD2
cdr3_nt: TGTGCCAGCAGTTTAGGAAGCGGGAGAGGAAATGAGCAGTTCTTC
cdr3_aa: CASSLGSGRGNEQFF

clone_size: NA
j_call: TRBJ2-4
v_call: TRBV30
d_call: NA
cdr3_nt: TGTGCCTGGAGCACAGGGACAAGAAACATTCAGTACTTC
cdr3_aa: CAWSTGTRNIQYF

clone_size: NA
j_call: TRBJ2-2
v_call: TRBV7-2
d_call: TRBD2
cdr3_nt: TGTGCCAGCAGCGCCACCCGGACTAGCCAGAACACCGGGGAGCTGTTTTTT
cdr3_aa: CASSATRTSQNTGELFF

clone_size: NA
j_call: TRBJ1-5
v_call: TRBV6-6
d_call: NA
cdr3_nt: TGTGCCAGCAGTGGGGGACTTGGCAATCAGCCCCAGCATTTT
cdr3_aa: CASSGGLGNQPQHF

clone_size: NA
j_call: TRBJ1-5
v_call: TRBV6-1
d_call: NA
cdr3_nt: TGTGCCAGCAGACAGACGAGCAATCAGCCCCAGCATTTT
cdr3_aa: CASRQTSNQPQHF

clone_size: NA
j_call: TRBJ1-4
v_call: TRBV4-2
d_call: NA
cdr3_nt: TGTGCCAGCAGCCAAGCGGCAAGCCAAGGTGAAAAACTGTTTTTT
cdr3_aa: CASSQAASQGEKLFF

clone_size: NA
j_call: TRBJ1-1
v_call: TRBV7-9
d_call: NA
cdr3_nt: TGTGCCAGCAGCTCCGGGGGGACTGAAGCTTTCTTT
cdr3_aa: CASSSGGTEAFF

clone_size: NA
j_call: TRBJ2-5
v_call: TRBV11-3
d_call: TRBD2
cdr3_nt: TGTGCCAGCAGCTCTGGGATGGGACTAGCGGGAGAGACCCAGTACTTC
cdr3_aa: CASSSGMGLAGETQYF

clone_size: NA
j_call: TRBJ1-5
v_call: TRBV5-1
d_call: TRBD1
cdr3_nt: TGCGCCAGCAGCTCCGGGACAGGGAATCAGCCCCAGCATTTT
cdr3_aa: CASSSGTGNQPQHF

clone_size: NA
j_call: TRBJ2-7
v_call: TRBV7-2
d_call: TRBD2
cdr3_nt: TGTGCCAGCAGCCCCGGGACTATAAGCGAGCAGTACTTC
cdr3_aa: CASSPGTISEQYF

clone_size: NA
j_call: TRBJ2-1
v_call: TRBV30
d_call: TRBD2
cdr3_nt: TGTGCCTGGAGTTGGGGACTAGCGCTAGGGAATGAGCAGTTCTTC
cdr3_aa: CAWSWGLALGNEQFF

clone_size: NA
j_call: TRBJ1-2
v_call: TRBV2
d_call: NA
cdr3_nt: TGTGCCAGCAGTGAAGCGCAGGGCAGTTCGATCTATGGCTACACCTTC
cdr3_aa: CASSEAQGSSIYGYTF

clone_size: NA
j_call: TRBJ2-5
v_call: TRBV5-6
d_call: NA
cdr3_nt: TGTGCCAGCAGCAGGTCAGCGATAGAGACCCAGTACTTC
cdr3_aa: CASSRSAIETQYF

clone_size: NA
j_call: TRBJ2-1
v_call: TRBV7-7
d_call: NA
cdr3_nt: TGTGCTAGCAGCTCGGGGGAACACTACAATGAGCAGTTCTTC
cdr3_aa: CASSSGEHYNEQFF

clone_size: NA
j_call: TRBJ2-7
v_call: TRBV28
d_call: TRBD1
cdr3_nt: TGTGCCAGCAGTGGGGACAGGGGAGTCGAGCAGTACTTC
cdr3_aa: CASSGDRGVEQYF

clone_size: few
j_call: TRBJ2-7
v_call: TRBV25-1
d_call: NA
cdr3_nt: TGTGCCAGCAAAGCGGAGACCTACGAGCAGTACTTC
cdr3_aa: CASKAETYEQYF

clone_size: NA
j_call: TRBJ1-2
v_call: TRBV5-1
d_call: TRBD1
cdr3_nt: TGCGCCAGCAGCTTTAACCGGGACAGGGTTGGCTATGGCTACACCTTC
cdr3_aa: CASSFNRDRVGYGYTF

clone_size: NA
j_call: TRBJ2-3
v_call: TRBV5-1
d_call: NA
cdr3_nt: TGCGCCAGCAGCTTGCGTGGGGGAGTTGTCACAGATACGCAGTATTTT
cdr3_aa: CASSLRGGVVTDTQYF

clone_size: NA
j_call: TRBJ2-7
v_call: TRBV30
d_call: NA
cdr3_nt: TGTGCCTGGAGTCCTCGGACGGTCACCTACGAACAGTACTTC
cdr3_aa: CAWSPRTVTYEQYF

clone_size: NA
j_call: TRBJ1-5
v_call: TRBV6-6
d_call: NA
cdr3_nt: TGTGCCAGCAGTATTTATTGGGGGACACAGCCCCAGCATTTT
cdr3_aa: CASSIYWGTQPQHF

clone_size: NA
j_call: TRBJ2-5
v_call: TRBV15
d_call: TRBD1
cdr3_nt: TGTGCCACCAGCAGAGATGGGGACAGGCTTGGCGGGGAGACCCAGTACTTC
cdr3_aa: CATSRDGDRLGGETQYF

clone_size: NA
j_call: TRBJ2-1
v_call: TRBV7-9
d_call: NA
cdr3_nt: TGTGCCAGCAGCTTGGTTGAGCAGTTCTTC
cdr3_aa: CASSLVEQFF